This T cell receptor beta chain was recovered during a study of blood T cell repertoires in COVID-19 (dated by TCRdb to about 2020). With respect to the entire study: The collaborator samples originated in the United States, Italy and Spain and spanned the acute and convalescent phases of COVID-19. The samples were drawn from the first 160 participants of the ongoing ImmuneRACE study and from 1,254 subjects provided by 6 global collaborators. The material from the prospective study consisted of cDNA or gDNA derived from T cells, B-cell-depleted T cells, or PBMCs. The sample metadata nearly always contained a de-identified subject ID, COVID-19 status, age in years and sex. Where available, HLA class I and class II types were obtained from metadata supplied by the sample provider rather than from assay-based typing. The dataset comprised deeply sampled blood TCRbeta repertoires from subjects exposed to, actively infected with, or recovered from COVID-19. The repertoires were released in a freely available public database intended as a resource for research on the immune response to SARS-CoV-2. Study-level results and caveats: Clinical and demographic metadata were provided uncurated, with the amount varying by source and participant.

For this clone: Its antigen remains undetermined. No qualities accompany the bases; no much larger clone lies one base away.

Trimming at the junction amounts to 0 bases on V and 5 bases on J, and the germline ends lie 16 bases apart. In the germline V gene (reference sequence), CDR1 corresponds to LNHNV and CDR2 to YYDKDF. Spanning cysteine to phenylalanine, the CDR3 consists of 17 amino acids. Solely the CDR3 DNA is kept, with 51 bases framed from the first base. TCRbeta CDR3 regions were amplified from genomic DNA by means of the immunoSEQ Assay, a bias-controlled multiplex PCR. For the original study's pipeline: Within the assay, amplification of reference gene primers was used to estimate how many nucleated cells each sample contained. To quantify the absolute abundance of each unique TCRbeta CDR3 rearrangement, sequence reads were collapsed and filtered. For each sample, productive Simpson clonality was calculated by taking the square root of Simpson's diversity index across productive rearrangements. The clones in this table, taken by TCRdb from immuneACCESS, are in-frame only. Not every clone is retained; where verified, under half of the shortfall comes from an unresolved V gene, and the cause of the rest is unknown. V and J calls and clone size are given by that table; D and trimming were obtained from the DNA. The sample table lists 30,000 or so clones, about two thirds of them with a count of one. The ten biggest clones cover approximately 16% of the sample.

The collaborating institutions used their own protocols to collect whole blood in K2EDTA tubes. For TCRbeta analysis, collaborators shipped samples as frozen whole blood, isolated PBMCs, or DNA extracted from either of those sample types. The sample was peripheral blood. The TCR comes from a human donor in a cohort sampled during active COVID-19. The rearranged segments are TRBV15 and TRBJ2-2, and TRBD1 may be the D gene, going by 5 matching bases. Here the CDR3 is given as CATSRDRLRAHTGELFF. The base sequence is TGTGCCACCAGCAGAGATAGGCTCAGGGCACATACCGGGGAGCTGTTTTTT.